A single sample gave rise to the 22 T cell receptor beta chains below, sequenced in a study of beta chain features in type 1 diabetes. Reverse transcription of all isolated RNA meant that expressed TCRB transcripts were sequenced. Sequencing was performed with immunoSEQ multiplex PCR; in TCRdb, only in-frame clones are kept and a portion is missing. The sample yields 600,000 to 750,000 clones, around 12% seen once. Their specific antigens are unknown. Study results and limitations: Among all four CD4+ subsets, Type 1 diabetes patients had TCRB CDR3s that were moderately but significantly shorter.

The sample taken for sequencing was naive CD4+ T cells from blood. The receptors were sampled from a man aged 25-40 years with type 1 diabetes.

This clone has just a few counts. The CDR3 sequence: CASSQDNDPRSEQFF. The CDR3 DNA is TGCGCCAGCAGCCAAGATAATGACCCCAGGAGTGAGCAGTTCTTC. V is TRBV4-3 and J is TRBJ2-1, with D uncertain. This CDR3 comprises 15 residues. Trimming pared 0 bases from V and 9 bases from J, leaving 15 bases between. Looked up from germline, CDR1 is LGHNA and CDR2 is YSLEER.

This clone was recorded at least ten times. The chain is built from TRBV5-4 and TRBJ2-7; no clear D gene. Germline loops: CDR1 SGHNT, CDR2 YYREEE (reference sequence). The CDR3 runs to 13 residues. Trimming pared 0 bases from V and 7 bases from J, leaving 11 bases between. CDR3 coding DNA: TGTGCCAGCAGCTTGGGGGCCGAGAGGGAGCAGTACTTC. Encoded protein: CASSLGAEREQYF.

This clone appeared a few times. CDR3 in amino acids: CASSPRDRGDYGYTF. CDR3 DNA sequence: TGTGCCAGCTCACCACGGGACAGAGGGGACTATGGCTACACCTTC. The chain employs TRBV18 and TRBJ1-2; 7 bases agree with TRBD1. The ends lost 1 base at V and 3 bases at J; junction bases unmatched: 5. The CDR3 has 15 amino acids. The germline V gene has CDR1 KGHSH and CDR2 LQKENI.

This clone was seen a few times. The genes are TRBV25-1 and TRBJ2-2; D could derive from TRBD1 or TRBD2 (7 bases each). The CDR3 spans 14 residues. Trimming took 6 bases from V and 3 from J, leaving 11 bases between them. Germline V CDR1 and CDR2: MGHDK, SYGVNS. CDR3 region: CASSQGGDTGELFF. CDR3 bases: TGTGCCAGCAGCCAGGGGGGGGACACCGGGGAGCTGTTTTTT.

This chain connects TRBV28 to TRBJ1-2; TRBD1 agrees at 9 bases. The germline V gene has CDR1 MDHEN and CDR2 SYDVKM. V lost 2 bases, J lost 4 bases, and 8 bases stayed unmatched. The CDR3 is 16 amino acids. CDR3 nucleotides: TGTGCCAGCAGTTTAACAGGGGGCGCGGGTGGCTATGGCTACACCTTC. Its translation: CASSLTGGAGGYGYTF.

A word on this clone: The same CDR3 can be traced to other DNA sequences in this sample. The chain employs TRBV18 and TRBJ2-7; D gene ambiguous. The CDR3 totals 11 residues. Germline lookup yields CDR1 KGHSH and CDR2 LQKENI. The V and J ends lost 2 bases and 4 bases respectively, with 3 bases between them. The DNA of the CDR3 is TGTGCCAGCTCACCAGATTACGAGCAGTACTTC. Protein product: CASSPDYEQYF.

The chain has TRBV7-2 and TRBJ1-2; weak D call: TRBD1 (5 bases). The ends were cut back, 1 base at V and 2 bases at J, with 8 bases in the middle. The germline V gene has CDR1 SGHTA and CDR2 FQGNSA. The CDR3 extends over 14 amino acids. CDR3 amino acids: CASSLEEGNYGYTF. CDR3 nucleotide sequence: TGTGCCAGCAGCTTAGAGGAGGGGAACTATGGCTACACCTTC.

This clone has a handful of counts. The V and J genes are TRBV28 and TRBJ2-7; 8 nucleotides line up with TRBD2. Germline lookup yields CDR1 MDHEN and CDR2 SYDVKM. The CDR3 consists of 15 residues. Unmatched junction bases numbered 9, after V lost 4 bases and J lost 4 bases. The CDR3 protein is CASSSAGGDFYEQYF. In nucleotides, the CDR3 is TGTGCCAGCAGTTCCGCGGGGGGCGACTTTTACGAGCAGTACTTC.

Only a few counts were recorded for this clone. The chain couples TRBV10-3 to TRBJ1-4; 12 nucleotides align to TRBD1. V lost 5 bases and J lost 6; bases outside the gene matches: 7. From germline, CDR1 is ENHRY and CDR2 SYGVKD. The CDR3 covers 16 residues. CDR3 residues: CAISPGTGGMDEKLFF. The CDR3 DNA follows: TGTGCCATCAGTCCCGGGACAGGGGGCATGGATGAAAAACTGTTTTTT.

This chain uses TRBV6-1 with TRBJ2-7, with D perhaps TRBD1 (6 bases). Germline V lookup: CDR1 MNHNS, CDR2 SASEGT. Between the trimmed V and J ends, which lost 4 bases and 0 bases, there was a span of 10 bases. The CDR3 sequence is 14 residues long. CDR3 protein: CASSAGTTSYEQYF. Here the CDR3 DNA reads TGTGCCAGCAGTGCCGGGACAACCTCCTACGAGCAGTACTTC.

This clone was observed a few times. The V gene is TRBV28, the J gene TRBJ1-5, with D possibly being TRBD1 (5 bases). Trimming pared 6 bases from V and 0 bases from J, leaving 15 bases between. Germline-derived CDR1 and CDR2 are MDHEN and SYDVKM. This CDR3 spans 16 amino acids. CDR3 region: CASRSQGGPSNQPQHF. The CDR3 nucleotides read TGTGCCAGCAGGTCGCAGGGCGGGCCTAGCAATCAGCCCCAGCATTTT.

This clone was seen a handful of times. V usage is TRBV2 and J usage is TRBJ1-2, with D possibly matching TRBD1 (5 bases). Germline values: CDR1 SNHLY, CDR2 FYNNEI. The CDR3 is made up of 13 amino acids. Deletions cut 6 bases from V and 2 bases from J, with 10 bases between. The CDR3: CASSGTDNYGYTF. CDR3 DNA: TGTGCCAGCAGCGGGACGGACAACTATGGCTACACCTTC.

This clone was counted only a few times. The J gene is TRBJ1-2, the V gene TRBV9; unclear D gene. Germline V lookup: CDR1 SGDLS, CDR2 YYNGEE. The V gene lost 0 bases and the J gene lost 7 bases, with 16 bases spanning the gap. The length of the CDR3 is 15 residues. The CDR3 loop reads CASSVASTRAGGYTF. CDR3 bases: TGTGCCAGCAGCGTAGCCTCGACACGCGCCGGTGGCTACACCTTC.

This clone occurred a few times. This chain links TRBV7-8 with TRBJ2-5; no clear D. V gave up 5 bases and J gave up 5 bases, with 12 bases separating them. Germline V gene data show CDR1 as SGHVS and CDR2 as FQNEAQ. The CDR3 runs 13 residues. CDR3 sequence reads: CASSVPSRETQYF. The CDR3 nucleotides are TGTGCCAGCAGCGTACCCAGCCGGGAGACCCAGTACTTC. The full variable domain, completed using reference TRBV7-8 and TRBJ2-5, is GAGVSQSPRYKVAKRGQDVALRCDPISGHVSLFWYQQALGQGPEFLTYFQNEAQLDKSGLPSDRFFAERPEGSVSTLKIQRTQQEDSAVYLCASSVPSRETQYFGPGTRLLVL.

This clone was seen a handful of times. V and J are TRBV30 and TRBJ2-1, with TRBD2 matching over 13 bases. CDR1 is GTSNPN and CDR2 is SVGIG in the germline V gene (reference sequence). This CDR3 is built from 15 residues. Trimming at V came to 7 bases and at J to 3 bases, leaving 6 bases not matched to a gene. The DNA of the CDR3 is TGTGCCTATGGACTAGCGGGGGACTTCTACAATGAGCAGTTCTTC. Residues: CAYGLAGDFYNEQFF.

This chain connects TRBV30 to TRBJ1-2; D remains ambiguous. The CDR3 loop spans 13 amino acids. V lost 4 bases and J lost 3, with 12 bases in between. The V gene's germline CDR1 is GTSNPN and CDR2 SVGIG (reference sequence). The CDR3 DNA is TGTGCCTGGACTCGGTACGACGACTATGGCTACACCTTC. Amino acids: CAWTRYDDYGYTF.

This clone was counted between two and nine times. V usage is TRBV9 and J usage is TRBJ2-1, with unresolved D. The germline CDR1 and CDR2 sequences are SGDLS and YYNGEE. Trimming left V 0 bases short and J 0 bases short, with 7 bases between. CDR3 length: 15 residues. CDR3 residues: CASSVDRSSYNEQFF. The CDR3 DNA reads TGTGCCAGCAGCGTAGATAGGAGCTCCTACAATGAGCAGTTCTTC.

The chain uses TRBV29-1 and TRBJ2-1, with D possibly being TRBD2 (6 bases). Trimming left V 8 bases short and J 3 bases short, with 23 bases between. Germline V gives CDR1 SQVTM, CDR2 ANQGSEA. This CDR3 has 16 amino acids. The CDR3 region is CSTPTLAGNDYNEQFF. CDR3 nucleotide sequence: TGCAGCACCCCCACCCTGGCGGGGAATGACTACAATGAGCAGTTCTTC.

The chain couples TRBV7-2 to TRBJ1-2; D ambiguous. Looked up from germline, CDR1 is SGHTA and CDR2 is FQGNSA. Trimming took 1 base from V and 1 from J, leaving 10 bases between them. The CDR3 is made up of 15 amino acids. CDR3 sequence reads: CASSLGQNLNYGYTF. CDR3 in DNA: TGTGCCAGCAGCTTAGGTCAAAATCTTAACTATGGCTACACCTTC.

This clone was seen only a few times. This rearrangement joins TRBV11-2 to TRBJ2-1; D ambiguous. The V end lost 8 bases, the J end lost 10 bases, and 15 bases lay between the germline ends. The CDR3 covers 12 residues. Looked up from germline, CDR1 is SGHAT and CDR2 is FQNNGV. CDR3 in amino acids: CASRGPGLEQFF. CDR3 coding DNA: TGTGCCAGCCGAGGCCCGGGCCTCGAGCAGTTCTTC.

CDR3 bases: TGTGCCAGCAGCCAGGACAGGGCGGGAGAGCAGTACTTC. Its protein is CASSQDRAGEQYF. The rearrangement uses TRBV7-9 and TRBJ2-7, with 8 bases identical to TRBD1. CDR1 and CDR2 from the germline V gene are SEHNR and FQNEAQ (reference sequence). CDR3 length equals 13 residues. The ends lost 5 bases at V and 7 bases at J; junction bases unmatched: 7.

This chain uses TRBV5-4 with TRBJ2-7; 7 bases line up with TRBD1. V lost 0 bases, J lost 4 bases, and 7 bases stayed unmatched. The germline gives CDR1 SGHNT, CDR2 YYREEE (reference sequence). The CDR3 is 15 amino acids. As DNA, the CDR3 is TGTGCCAGCAGCTTGGAAAAGGGGGCTTCGTACGAGCAGTACTTC. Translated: CASSLEKGASYEQYF.